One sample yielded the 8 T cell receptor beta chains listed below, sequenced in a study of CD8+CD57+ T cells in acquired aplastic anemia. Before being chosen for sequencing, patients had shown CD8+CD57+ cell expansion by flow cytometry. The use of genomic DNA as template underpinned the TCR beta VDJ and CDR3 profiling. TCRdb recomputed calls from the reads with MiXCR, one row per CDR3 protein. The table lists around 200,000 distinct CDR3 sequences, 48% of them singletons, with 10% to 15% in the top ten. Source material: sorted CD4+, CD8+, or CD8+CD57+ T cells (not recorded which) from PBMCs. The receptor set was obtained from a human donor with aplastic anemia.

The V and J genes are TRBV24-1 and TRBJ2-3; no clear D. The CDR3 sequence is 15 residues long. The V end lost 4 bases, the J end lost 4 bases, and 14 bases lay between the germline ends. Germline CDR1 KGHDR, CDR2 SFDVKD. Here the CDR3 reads CATSEGRASSDTQYF. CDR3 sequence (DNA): TGTGCCACCAGTGAAGGACGGGCTAGTTCAGATACGCAGTATTTT.

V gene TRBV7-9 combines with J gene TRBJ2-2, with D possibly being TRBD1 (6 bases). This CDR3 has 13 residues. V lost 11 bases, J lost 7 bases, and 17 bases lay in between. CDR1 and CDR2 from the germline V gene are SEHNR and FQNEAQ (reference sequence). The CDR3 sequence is CARGGWRGGELFF. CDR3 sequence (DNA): TGTGCCCGAGGGGGATGGAGAGGCGGGGAGCTGTTTTTT.

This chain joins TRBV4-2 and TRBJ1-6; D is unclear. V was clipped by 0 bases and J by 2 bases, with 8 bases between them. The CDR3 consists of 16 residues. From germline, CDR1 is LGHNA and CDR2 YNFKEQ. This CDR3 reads CASSQDLETYNSPLHF. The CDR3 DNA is TGTGCCAGCAGCCAAGATCTAGAGACCTATAATTCACCCCTCCACTTT.

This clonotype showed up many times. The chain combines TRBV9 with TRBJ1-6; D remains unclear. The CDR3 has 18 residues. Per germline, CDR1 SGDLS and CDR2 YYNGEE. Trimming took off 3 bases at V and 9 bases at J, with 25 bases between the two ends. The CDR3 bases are TGTGCCAGCAGCGCGAAGGTATCCGTCGGCGGAAGGATTTCACCCCTCCACTTT. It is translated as CASSAKVSVGGRISPLHF.

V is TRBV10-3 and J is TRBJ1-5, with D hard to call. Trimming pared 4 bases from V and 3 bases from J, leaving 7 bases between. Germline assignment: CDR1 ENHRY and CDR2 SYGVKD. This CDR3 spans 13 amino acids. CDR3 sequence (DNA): TGTGCCATCAGTGGAGGGAACAATCAGCCCCAGCATTTT. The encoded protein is CAISGGNNQPQHF.

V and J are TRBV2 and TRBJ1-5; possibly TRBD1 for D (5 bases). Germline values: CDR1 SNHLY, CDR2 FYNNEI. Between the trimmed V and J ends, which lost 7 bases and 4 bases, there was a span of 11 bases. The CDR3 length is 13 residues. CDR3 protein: CASTGLGNQPQHF. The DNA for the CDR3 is TGTGCCAGCACAGGGTTGGGGAATCAGCCCCAGCATTTT.

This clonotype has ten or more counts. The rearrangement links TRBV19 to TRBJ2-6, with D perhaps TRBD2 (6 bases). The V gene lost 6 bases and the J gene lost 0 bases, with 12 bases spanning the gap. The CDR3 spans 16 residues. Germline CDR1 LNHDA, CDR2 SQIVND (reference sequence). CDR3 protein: CASSRDSNSGANVLTF. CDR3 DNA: TGTGCCAGTAGCCGGGACTCGAACTCTGGGGCCAACGTCCTGACTTTC.

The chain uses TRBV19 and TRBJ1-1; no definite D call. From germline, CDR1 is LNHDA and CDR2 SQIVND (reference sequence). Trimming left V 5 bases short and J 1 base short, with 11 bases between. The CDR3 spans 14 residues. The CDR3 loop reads CASSVNRGNTEAFF. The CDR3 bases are TGTGCCAGTAGTGTAAACCGGGGGAACACTGAAGCTTTCTTT. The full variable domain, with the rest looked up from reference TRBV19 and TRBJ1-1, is DGGITQSPKYLFRKEGQNVTLSCEQNLNHDAMYWYRQDPGQGLRLIYYSQIVNDFQKGDIAEGYSVSREKKESFPLTVTSAQKNPTAFYLCASSVNRGNTEAFFGQGTRLTVV.